The clone carrying this T cell receptor (beta chain) was seen more than once but under ten times. The antigen remains unidentified. These data originate in a study of molecular identifiers for immune sequencing clone quantification. Study-level background: Split five ways in replicates, RNA from approximately 20,000 or 100,000 naive CD8 cells had four portions sequenced. General study points: Clones of above 20 RNA copies carried over 97% of effector molecules; in naive cells they carried under 1%.

TCRdb analysed the PCR reads with MiXCR anew, one entry per CDR3 protein. The sample comprises just under 650,000 distinct CDR3 sequences, about 20% of which are singletons, and approximately 0.9% rests with the top ten. The length of the CDR3 is 16 residues. In germline, CDR1 is LNHDA, CDR2 SQIVND (reference sequence). With V trimmed by 1 base and J by 4 bases, 7 bases remained unmatched. Sequencing used naive CD8+ T cells from blood, with Jurkat cell RNA spiked in. Subset denoted: FACS-sorted CD8+CD4-CCR7+CD45RA+ naive T cells. The sequence derives from a human donor in good health. Some libraries in this study had Jurkat cell RNA spiked in. The chain has TRBV19 and TRBJ1-1; 9 bases agree with TRBD1. The CDR3 DNA reads as TGTGCCAGTAGTATAGTCGACAGGGGGGTTGTCACTGAAGCTTTCTTT. Its translation is CASSIVDRGVVTEAFF.